Each of the 14 T cell receptor beta chains below was sequenced from the same sample in a study of early T cells in non-severe SARS-CoV-2 infection. Using its own MiXCR run on the 5' RACE reads, TCRdb lists one record per CDR3 protein. The table has around 27,000 distinct CDR3 sequences, over 6.5% seen once. The sequencing input was whole blood. These receptors were obtained from an adult who was a healthcare worker with PCR-confirmed SARS-CoV-2 infection or an uninfected control (not recorded which).

This clonotype was detected only once. The chain combines TRBV3-1 with TRBJ2-7; 7 bases are a match to TRBD2. Trimming took 4 bases from V and 3 from J; bases not matched to a gene: 6. CDR1 LGHDT and CDR2 YNNKEL come from the germline V gene (reference sequence). The CDR3 has 14 residues. CDR3 nucleotides: TGTGCCAGCAGCCCGGGACTAAAATTCTACGAGCAGTACTTC. This gives the protein CASSPGLKFYEQYF.

The chain combines TRBV2 with TRBJ2-2; D not resolved. Germline loops: CDR1 SNHLY, CDR2 FYNNEI. The CDR3 has 14 amino acids. V gave up 2 bases and J gave up 6 bases, with 10 bases separating them. CDR3 protein: CASSELSRAGELFF. The DNA of the CDR3 is TGTGCCAGCAGTGAATTGTCTAGAGCCGGGGAGCTGTTTTTT. The complete variable domain, with remaining parts taken from reference TRBV2 and TRBJ2-2, reads EPEVTQTPSHQVTQMGQEVILRCVPISNHLYFYWYRQILGQKVEFLVSFYNNEISEKSEIFDDQFSVERPDGSNFTLKIRSTKLEDSAMYFCASSELSRAGELFFGEGSRLTVL.

This clonotype was found many times. The chain combines TRBV6-6 with TRBJ1-5, with no clear D. Germline V gene lookup returns CDR1 MNHNY and CDR2 SVGAGI (reference sequence). Trimming took 0 bases from V and 1 from J, leaving 13 bases between them. The length of the CDR3 is 17 residues. The CDR3 loop is CASSYSQAGVSNQPQHF. DNA for the CDR3: TGTGCCAGCAGTTACTCCCAGGCGGGAGTGAGCAATCAGCCCCAGCATTTT.

This clonotype was found many times. The chain links TRBV9 to TRBJ2-7; 7 bases align to TRBD1. The length of the CDR3 is 14 residues. V shed 4 bases and J 0 bases; nucleotides not matched to a gene: 4. Germline-derived CDR1 and CDR2 are SGDLS and YYNGEE. CDR3 sequence reads: CASSPPGGSYEQYF. The CDR3 DNA reads TGTGCCAGCAGCCCCCCAGGGGGCTCCTACGAGCAGTACTTC.

V gene TRBV12-3 or TRBV12-4 combines with J gene TRBJ1-4; TRBD1 matches at 9 bases. The trim removed 5 bases at V and 5 bases at J, leaving 3 bases unmatched. The CDR3 contains 14 residues. For the CDR3, the DNA is TGTGCCAGCAGTCCCGGGACAGGGAATGAAAAACTGTTTTTT. This sequence encodes CASSPGTGNEKLFF.

This clonotype was seen many times. This chain uses TRBV28 with TRBJ2-1; D call uncertain. Germline CDR1 and CDR2: MDHEN and SYDVKM. The CDR3 is made up of 11 amino acids. V was pared by 8 bases and J by 9 bases, with 11 bases between. The CDR3: CASATGIEQFF. CDR3 in DNA: TGTGCCAGCGCCACCGGCATTGAGCAGTTCTTC.

This clonotype was recorded at least ten times. This chain links TRBV2 with TRBJ1-2; no reliable D call. Trimming took 7 bases from V and 0 from J, leaving 9 bases between them. Per germline, CDR1 SNHLY and CDR2 FYNNEI. The CDR3 sequence is 13 residues long. CDR3 coding DNA: TGTGCCAGCATCGCCCAACCTAACTATGGCTACACCTTC. This gives the protein CASIAQPNYGYTF.

Ten or more counts support this clonotype. The chain employs TRBV7-8 and TRBJ2-1; TRBD2 is a possible D gene (6 bases). There are 17 residues in the CDR3. The germline V gene encodes CDR1 SGHVS and CDR2 FQNEAQ. Trimming left V 5 bases short and J 1 base short, with 18 bases between. The CDR3 DNA reads as TGTGCCAGCAGCCTGAGATGGAGCGGGTTATCCTACAATGAGCAGTTCTTC. Protein product: CASSLRWSGLSYNEQFF.

Many counts were recorded for this clonotype. The CDR3 protein is CASSLRAPNEQFF. The CDR3 nucleotides read TGTGCCAGCAGCTTACGGGCTCCCAATGAGCAGTTCTTC. The rearrangement links TRBV7-6 to TRBJ2-1; no definite D call. This CDR3 contains 13 residues. Deletions cut 2 bases from V and 6 bases from J, with 8 bases between. Germline assignment: CDR1 SGHVS and CDR2 FNYEAQ.

In this sample, this clonotype turned up many times. This chain joins TRBV2 and TRBJ2-1, with 9 nucleotides matching TRBD1. Germline assignment: CDR1 SNHLY and CDR2 FYNNEI. The junction had 9 bases not matched to a gene; V was cut back by 4 bases and J by 14 bases. The CDR3 covers 13 residues. CDR3 region: CASSGNRGLGEFF. As DNA, the CDR3 is TGTGCCAGCAGTGGGAACAGGGGGCTTGGCGAGTTCTTC. Combining the CDR3 with reference TRBV2 and TRBJ2-1 gives the whole variable domain EPEVTQTPSHQVTQMGQEVILRCVPISNHLYFYWYRQILGQKVEFLVSFYNNEISEKSEIFDDQFSVERPDGSNFTLKIRSTKLEDSAMYFCASSGNRGLGEFFGPGTRLTVL.

This clonotype was counted a few times. The V gene is TRBV7-2, the J gene TRBJ2-1; D is uncertain. The CDR3 runs 12 residues. Trimming pared 7 bases from V and 7 bases from J, leaving 11 bases between. Germline-derived CDR1 and CDR2 are SGHTA and FQGNSA. The DNA for the CDR3 is TGTGCCAGCACATTTGTAGGGAATGAGCAGTTCTTC. Amino acids: CASTFVGNEQFF.

This clonotype was seen repeatedly, ten times or more. The rearrangement links TRBV11-2 to TRBJ2-2; 8 bases align to TRBD1. Trimming at V came to 6 bases and at J to 13 bases, leaving 4 bases not matched to a gene. Germline V CDR1 and CDR2: SGHAT, FQNNGV. The CDR3 has 11 amino acids. The CDR3 loop reads CASRQGGGLFF. The CDR3 nucleotides are TGTGCCAGCAGACAGGGGGGAGGGCTGTTTTTT. Drawing the rest from reference TRBV11-2 and TRBJ2-2, the complete variable domain is EAGVAQSPRYKIIEKRQSVAFWCNPISGHATLYWYQQILGQGPKLLIQFQNNGVVDDSQLPKDRFSAERLKGVDSTLKIQPAKLEDSAVYLCASRQGGGLFFGEGSRLTVL.

This clonotype was recorded a few times. The chain uses TRBV7-3 and TRBJ2-7, with TRBD1 matching 10 bases. CDR3 length: 17 residues. Germline CDR1 reads SGHTA; CDR2 reads FQGTGA. Germline trimming cut 5 bases from V and 1 base from J; bases unmatched to any gene: 11. The CDR3 DNA follows: TGTGCCAGCAGCCCGAATGGCGGGACAGGGGCTTCCTACGAGCAGTACTTC. It is translated as CASSPNGGTGASYEQYF.

The CDR3, as DNA: TGTGCCAGCAGTGAACAACCAGGGAGCAATCAGCCCCAGCATTTT. Translation gives CASSEQPGSNQPQHF. V is TRBV6-6 and J is TRBJ1-5, with D tentatively TRBD1 (5 bases). The germline gives CDR1 MNHNY, CDR2 SVGAGI (reference sequence). This CDR3 is 15 amino acids long. The V end was cut by 5 bases, the J end by 1 base, with 12 bases between.